This section outlines one T cell receptor beta chain sequence together with its context. This record comes from a study of CD8 T cells in Susac syndrome. CDR3 length equals 18 residues. The ends were cut back, 7 bases at V and 1 base at J, with 23 bases in the middle. Germline V gene sequence: CDR1 MDHEN, CDR2 SYDVKM. With random hexamers, roughly 0.5 to 1 ug RNA was reverse transcribed. MiXCR, run by TCRdb on the immunoSEQ multiplex PCR reads, gives a single entry per CDR3 protein. The sample lists about 83,000 distinct CDR3 sequences, about 96% occurring once. The chain combines TRBV28 with TRBJ1-5; tentative D call: TRBD1 (6 bases). Specimen: CD8+ T cells from PBMCs. The TCR was taken from a human donor with Susac syndrome. In DNA, the CDR3 is TGTGCCAGCATCGGGCTGAACGAAGGGGGATTCAGCAATCAGCCCCAGCATTTT. It specifies CASIGLNEGGFSNQPQHF. Complete variable domain (other parts from reference TRBV28 and TRBJ1-5): DVKVTQSSRYLVKRTGEKVFLECVQDMDHENMFWYRQDPGLGLRLIYFSYDVKMKEKGDIPEGYSVSREKKERFSLILESASTNQTSMYLCASIGLNEGGFSNQPQHFGDGTRLSIL.